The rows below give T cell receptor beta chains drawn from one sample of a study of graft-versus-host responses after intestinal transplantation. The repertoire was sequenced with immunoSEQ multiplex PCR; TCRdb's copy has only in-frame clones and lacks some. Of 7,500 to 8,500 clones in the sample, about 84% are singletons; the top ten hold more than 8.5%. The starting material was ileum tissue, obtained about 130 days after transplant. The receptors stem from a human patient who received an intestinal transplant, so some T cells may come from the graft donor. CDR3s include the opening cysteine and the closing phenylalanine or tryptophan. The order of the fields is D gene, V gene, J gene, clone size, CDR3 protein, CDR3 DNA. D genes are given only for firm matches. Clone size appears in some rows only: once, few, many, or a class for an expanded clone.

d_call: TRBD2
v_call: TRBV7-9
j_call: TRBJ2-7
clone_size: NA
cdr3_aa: CASSLGLAVPFDEQYF
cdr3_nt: TGTGCCAGCAGCTTGGGACTAGCGGTCCCCTTTGACGAGCAGTACTTC

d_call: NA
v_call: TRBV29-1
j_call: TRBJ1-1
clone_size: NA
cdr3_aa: CSAGGQGGIDTEAFF
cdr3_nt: TGCAGCGCCGGGGGGCAGGGTGGGATTGACACTGAAGCTTTCTTT

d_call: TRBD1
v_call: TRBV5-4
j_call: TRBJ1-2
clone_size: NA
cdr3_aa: CASSLGQGASYGYTF
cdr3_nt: TGTGCCAGCAGCTTGGGACAGGGGGCATCCTATGGCTACACCTTC

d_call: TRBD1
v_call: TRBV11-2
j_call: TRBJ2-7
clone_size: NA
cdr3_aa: CASRPRGRYEQYF
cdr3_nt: TGTGCCAGCAGGCCGAGGGGGCGGTACGAGCAGTACTTC

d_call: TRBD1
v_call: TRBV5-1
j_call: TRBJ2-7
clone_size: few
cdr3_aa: CASSLSSGQGANEQYF
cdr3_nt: TGCGCCAGCAGCTTGAGTTCGGGACAGGGGGCCAACGAGCAGTACTTC

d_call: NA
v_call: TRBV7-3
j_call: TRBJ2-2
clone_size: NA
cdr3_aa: CASSPRTGELFF
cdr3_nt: TGTGCCAGCAGCCCGCGCACCGGGGAGCTGTTTTTT

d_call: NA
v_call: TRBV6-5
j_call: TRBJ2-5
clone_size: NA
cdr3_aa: CASSHSNYYEQYF
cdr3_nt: TGTGCCAGCAGCCACTCGAACTATTACGAGCAATACTTC

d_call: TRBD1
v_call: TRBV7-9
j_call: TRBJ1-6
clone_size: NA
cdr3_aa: CASRQGGNSPLHF
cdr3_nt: TGTGCCAGCAGACAGGGGGGGAATTCACCCCTCCACTTT

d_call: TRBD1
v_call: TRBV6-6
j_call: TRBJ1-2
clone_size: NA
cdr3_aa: CASSYGDSVRYGYTF
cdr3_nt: TGTGCCAGCAGTTACGGGGACAGCGTTCGTTATGGCTACACCTTC

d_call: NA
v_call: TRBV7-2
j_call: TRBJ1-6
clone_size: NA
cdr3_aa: CASSLADSYFSPLHF
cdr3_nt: TGTGCCAGCAGCTTAGCGGACAGCTATTTCTCACCCCTCCACTTT

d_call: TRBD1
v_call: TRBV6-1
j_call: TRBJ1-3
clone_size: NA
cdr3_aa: CASRLQGLTGNTIYF
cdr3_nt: TGTGCCAGCAGGCTACAGGGGTTGACTGGAAACACCATATATTTT

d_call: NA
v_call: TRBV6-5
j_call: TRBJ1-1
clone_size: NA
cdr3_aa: CASSYSGGKTEAFF
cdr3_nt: TGTGCCAGCAGTTACTCGGGGGGAAAGACTGAAGCTTTCTTT

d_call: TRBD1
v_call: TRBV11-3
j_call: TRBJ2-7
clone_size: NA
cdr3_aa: CASSLGLATGGEEQYF
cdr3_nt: TGTGCCAGCAGCTTAGGATTAGCGACAGGGGGCGAAGAGCAGTACTTC

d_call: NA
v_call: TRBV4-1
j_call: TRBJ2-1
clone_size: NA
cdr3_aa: CASSQGQGRAIYNEQFF
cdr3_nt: TGCGCCAGCAGCCAAGGACAGGGGAGGGCTATCTACAATGAGCAGTTCTTC

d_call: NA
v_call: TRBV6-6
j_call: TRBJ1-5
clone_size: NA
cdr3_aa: CASSSGDIYQPQHF
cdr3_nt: TGTGCCAGCAGTTCGGGGGACATATATCAGCCCCAGCATTTT

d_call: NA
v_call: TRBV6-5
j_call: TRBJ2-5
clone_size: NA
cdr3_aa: CASSYGGQETQYF
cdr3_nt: TGTGCCAGCAGTTACGGGGGTCAAGAGACCCAGTACTTC

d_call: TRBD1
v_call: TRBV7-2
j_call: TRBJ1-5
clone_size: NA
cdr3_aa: CASSLKGQGDQPQHF
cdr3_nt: TGTGCCAGCAGCTTAAAGGGACAGGGGGATCAGCCCCAGCATTTT

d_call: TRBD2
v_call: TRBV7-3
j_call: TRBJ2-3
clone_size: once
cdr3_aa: CASSSTSGVNTDTQYF
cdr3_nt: TGTGCCAGCAGCTCGACTAGCGGGGTGAACACAGATACGCAGTATTTT

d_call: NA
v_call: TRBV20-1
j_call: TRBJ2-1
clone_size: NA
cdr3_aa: CSAQPVNEQFF
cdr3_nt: TGCAGTGCCCAGCCGGTGAATGAGCAGTTCTTC

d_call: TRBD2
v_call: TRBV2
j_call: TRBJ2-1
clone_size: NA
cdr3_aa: CASSITSGSSYNEQFF
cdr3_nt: TGTGCCAGCAGTATTACTAGCGGAAGCTCCTACAATGAGCAGTTCTTC

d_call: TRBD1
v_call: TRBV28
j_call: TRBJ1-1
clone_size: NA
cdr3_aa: CATLPRGRGTEAFF
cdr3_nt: TGTGCCACCTTACCAAGGGGGCGGGGCACTGAAGCTTTCTTT

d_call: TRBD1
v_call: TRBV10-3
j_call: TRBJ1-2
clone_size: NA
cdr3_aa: CAISTPGQGAGNGYTF
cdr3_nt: TGTGCCATCAGTACCCCGGGACAGGGGGCAGGGAATGGCTACACCTTC

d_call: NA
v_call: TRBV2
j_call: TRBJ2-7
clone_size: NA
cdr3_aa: CASSPGHFYEQYF
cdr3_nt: TGTGCCAGCAGCCCGGGACACTTCTACGAGCAGTACTTC

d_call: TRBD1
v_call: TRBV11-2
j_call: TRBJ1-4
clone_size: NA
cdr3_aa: CASSLVGTGEKLFF
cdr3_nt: TGTGCCAGCAGCTTAGTGGGGACAGGTGAAAAACTGTTTTTT

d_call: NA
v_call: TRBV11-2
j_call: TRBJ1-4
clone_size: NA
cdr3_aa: CASSWSPRDEKLFF
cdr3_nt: TGTGCCAGCAGCTGGAGCCCCCGAGATGAAAAACTGTTTTTT

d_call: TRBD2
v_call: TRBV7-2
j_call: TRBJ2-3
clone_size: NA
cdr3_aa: CASSLRLAGGQRNTQYF
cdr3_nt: TGTGCCAGCAGCTTACGTCTAGCGGGGGGGCAAAGGAATACGCAGTATTTT

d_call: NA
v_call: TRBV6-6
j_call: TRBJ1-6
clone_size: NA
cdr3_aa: CASSYRQASSPLHF
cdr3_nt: TGTGCCAGCAGTTACAGGCAGGCCTCCTCACCCCTCCACTTT

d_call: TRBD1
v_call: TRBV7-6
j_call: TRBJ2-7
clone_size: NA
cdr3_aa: CASSQGQGPYEQYF
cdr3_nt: TGTGCCAGCAGCCAGGGACAGGGTCCCTACGAGCAGTACTTC

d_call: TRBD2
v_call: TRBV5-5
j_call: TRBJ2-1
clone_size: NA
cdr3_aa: CASRGLAVNEQFF
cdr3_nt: TGTGCCAGCAGGGGACTAGCGGTGAATGAGCAGTTCTTC

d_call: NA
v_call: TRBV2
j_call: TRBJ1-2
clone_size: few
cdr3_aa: CASSEGGDYGYTF
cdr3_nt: TGTGCCAGCAGTGAGGGGGGCGACTATGGCTACACCTTC

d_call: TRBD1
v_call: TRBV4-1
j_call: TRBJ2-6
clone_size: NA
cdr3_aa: CASSQPYRGSGANVLTF
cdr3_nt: TGCGCCAGCAGCCAACCGTACAGGGGCTCTGGGGCCAACGTCCTGACTTTC

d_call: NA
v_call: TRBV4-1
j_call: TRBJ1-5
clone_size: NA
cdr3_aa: CASSQVDSYSNQPQHF
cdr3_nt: TGCGCCAGCAGCCAGGTTGACAGCTATAGCAATCAGCCCCAGCATTTT